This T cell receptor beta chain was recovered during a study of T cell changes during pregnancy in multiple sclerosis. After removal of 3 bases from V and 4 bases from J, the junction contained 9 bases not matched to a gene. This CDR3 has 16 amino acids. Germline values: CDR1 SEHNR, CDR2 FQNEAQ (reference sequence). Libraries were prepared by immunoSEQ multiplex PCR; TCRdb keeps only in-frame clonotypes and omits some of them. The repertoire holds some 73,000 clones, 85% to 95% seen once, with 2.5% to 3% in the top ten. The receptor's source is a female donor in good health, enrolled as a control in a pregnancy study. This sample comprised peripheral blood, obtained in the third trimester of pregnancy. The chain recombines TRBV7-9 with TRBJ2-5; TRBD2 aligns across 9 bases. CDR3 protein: CASSFWKTSGRETQYF. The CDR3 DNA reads TGTGCCAGCAGCTTCTGGAAGACTAGCGGACGAGAGACCCAGTACTTC. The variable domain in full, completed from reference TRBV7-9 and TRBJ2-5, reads DTGVSQNPRHKITKRGQNVTFRCDPISEHNRLYWYRQTLGQGPEFLTYFQNEAQLEKSRLLSDRFSAERPKGSFSTLEIQRTEQGDSAMYLCASSFWKTSGRETQYFGPGTRLLVL.